This TCR beta chain was sequenced in a study of shared clonotypes between healthy human individuals. Study as a whole: Donors, aged 18 to 49, were a couple of women and a few men. Each donor contributed plates that comprised three CD4 naive, three CD4 memory, two CD8 naive and one CD8 memory. Overall study findings and caveats: The genetic and exposure-history diversity represented was limited by few donors.

Trimming pared 9 bases from V and 7 bases from J, leaving 9 bases between. Germline V gene sequence: CDR1 MDHEN, CDR2 SYDVKM. The CDR3 sequence is 10 residues long. Genomic DNA from each subset was divided evenly over several immunoSEQ plates. Assay: immunoSEQ multiplex PCR; the TCRdb copy retains only in-frame clones and omits some. Of under 1,900,000 clones listed, 98% are singletons. Note on this clone: Its target is unknown.

This sequence was found in a man younger than 40 in good health. Sequenced input: naive CD4+ T cells sorted from blood. Regarding subset: CD45RA+ positively selected. The chain is built from TRBV28 and TRBJ1-2, with a weak D call TRBD1 (5 bases). The CDR3 DNA is TGTGCCAGTGGGACTTTTGGCTACACCTTC. Protein product: CASGTFGYTF.